The source of this T cell receptor beta chain is a study of spatial heterogeneity in lung cancer. The CDR3 has 16 amino acids. The germline V and J ends were trimmed by 4 bases and 7 bases, with 21 bases remaining between them. In germline, CDR1 is SEHNR, CDR2 FQNEAQ (reference sequence). TCRdb reprocessed the 5' RACE reads with MiXCR, giving one entry per CDR3 protein. The sample holds about 100,000 distinct CDR3 sequences; roughly a fifth are singletons and the top ten take around a fifth. As to time point: blood at routine non-recurrence follow-up after resection. The material was PBMCs, obtained at follow-up. This TCR was recovered from a male donor with early-stage non-small cell lung cancer. V gene TRBV7-9 combines with J gene TRBJ2-3, with D possibly TRBD2 on 6 matching bases. The CDR3 here is CASSSGLTGVRYTQYF. The CDR3 DNA reads TGTGCCAGCAGCTCCGGTCTTACGGGGGTCCGATATACGCAGTATTTT. The complete variable domain, with remaining parts taken from reference TRBV7-9 and TRBJ2-3, reads DTGVSQNPRHKITKRGQNVTFRCDPISEHNRLYWYRQTLGQGPEFLTYFQNEAQLEKSRLLSDRFSAERPKGSFSTLEIQRTEQGDSAMYLCASSSGLTGVRYTQYFGPGTRLTVL.